The 19 T cell receptor beta chains given below trace back to one sample, sequenced in a study of STAT3 mutations in large granular lymphocyte leukemia. Their cognate antigens are unknown. General observations from the study: In T-cell large granular lymphocyte leukemia, about half of patients showed multiple immunodominant subclonotypes.

Method: immunoSEQ multiplex PCR; TCRdb's copy keeps in-frame clones and lacks some. The data show roughly 40,000 clones, around nine tenths seen once. Source material: PBMCs. The receptor set was obtained from a human donor with T large granular lymphocyte leukemia. Some clones in this sample may be carry-over from other donors' samples.

The J gene is TRBJ2-7, the V gene TRBV18; either TRBD1 or TRBD2 may supply D (6 bases each). The CDR3 extends over 14 amino acids. Germline V gene sequence: CDR1 KGHSH, CDR2 LQKENI. Deletions cut 4 bases from V and 2 bases from J, with 12 bases between. Here the CDR3 reads CASSHGGTPYEQYV. DNA for the CDR3: TGTGCCAGCTCACATGGAGGGACACCCTACGAGCAGTACGTC.

The genes are TRBV7-9 and TRBJ1-2, with D perhaps matching TRBD1 (5 bases). The length of the CDR3 is 14 residues. V was pared by 8 bases and J by 8 bases, with 21 bases between. From germline, CDR1 is SEHNR and CDR2 FQNEAQ (reference sequence). The CDR3 region has the DNA TGTGCCAGCCGACAGAGTTCAGGGATGGGCGGCTACACCTTC. It encodes CASRQSSGMGGYTF.

The V and J genes are TRBV15 and TRBJ1-6; the match to TRBD1 covers 10 bases. V lost 3 bases to trimming and J lost 10 bases; unmatched junction nucleotides: 6. The CDR3 totals 15 residues. Germline CDR1 reads LNHNV; CDR2 reads YYDKDF (reference sequence). CDR3 residues: CATSRGTGEGSPLHF. CDR3 DNA sequence: TGTGCCACCAGCAGGGGGACAGGGGAAGGCTCACCCCTCCACTTT.

The genes are TRBV5-1 and TRBJ1-4; D is ambiguous. Germline loops: CDR1 SGHRS, CDR2 YFSETQ. The length of the CDR3 is 16 residues. Between the trimmed V and J ends, which lost 4 bases and 0 bases, there was a span of 13 bases. The CDR3: CASSDPEISTNEKLFF. The CDR3 DNA reads as TGCGCCAGCAGCGACCCAGAGATATCAACTAATGAAAAACTGTTTTTT.

V gene TRBV5-3 combines with J gene TRBJ2-5, with a weak D call TRBD1 (6 bases). TRBV5-3 is recorded as an ORF, its role being uncertain. Between the trimmed V and J ends, which lost 4 bases and 1 base, there was a span of 17 bases. The CDR3 length is 16 residues. CDR3 protein: CARSPPGHSAQETQYF. In DNA form, the CDR3 reads TGTGCCAGAAGCCCCCCGGGACACAGCGCCCAAGAGACCCAGTACTTC.

The V gene is TRBV10-2, the J gene TRBJ2-3, with D unresolved. The CDR3 has 14 amino acids. V lost 3 bases and J lost 3, with 10 bases in between. The V gene's germline CDR1 is WSHSY and CDR2 SAAADI. In nucleotides, the CDR3 is TGCGCCAGCAGTGATCTATTGGGAACAGATACGCAGTATTTT. It translates to CASSDLLGTDTQYF.

The rearrangement uses TRBV28 and TRBJ2-6, with unresolved D. This CDR3 has 14 amino acids. Trimming cost V 3 bases and J 0 bases, with 3 bases left between them. Per the germline V gene, CDR1 is MDHEN and CDR2 is SYDVKM. This CDR3 reads CASSLVSGANVLTF. The CDR3 DNA reads TGTGCCAGCAGTTTGGTCTCTGGGGCCAACGTCCTGACTTTC.

The chain carries TRBV5-1 and TRBJ2-1, with a tentative D call TRBD2 (6 bases). The CDR3 runs to 16 residues. V lost 1 base and J lost 4, with 15 bases in between. Germline V lookup: CDR1 SGHRS, CDR2 YFSETQ. The CDR3 DNA reads as TGCGCCAGCAGCTTGCCGACCGGGGGAACGTACAATGAGCAGTTCTTC. As protein: CASSLPTGGTYNEQFF.

J is TRBJ2-1 and V is TRBV29-1; a weak D match, TRBD1 (6 bases). Trimming pared 5 bases from V and 8 bases from J, leaving 22 bases between. Germline V lookup: CDR1 SQVTM, CDR2 ANQGSEA. The CDR3 runs to 15 residues. The CDR3, as DNA: TGCAGCGTTACACCCGGGACAACGAGACAGGATGAGCAGTTCTTC. It is translated as CSVTPGTTRQDEQFF.

This clone was counted only a few times. The chain is built from TRBV14 and TRBJ2-7; the D is unclear. Per the germline V gene, CDR1 is SGHDN and CDR2 is FVKESK. The germline V and J ends were trimmed by 1 base and 6 bases, with 7 bases remaining between them. CDR3 length equals 12 residues. CDR3 in amino acids: CASSQVTLEQYF. The CDR3 DNA follows: TGTGCCAGCAGCCAAGTGACGCTCGAGCAGTACTTC.

V is TRBV30 and J is TRBJ1-5; D possibly corresponds to TRBD1 (5 bases). CDR1 is GTSNPN and CDR2 is SVGIG in the germline V gene (reference sequence). This CDR3 has 14 amino acids. V lost 2 bases and J lost 3, with 11 bases in between. CDR3 DNA: TGTGCCTGGAGTAGGGGAGGGATCAATCAGCCCCAGCATTTT. It specifies CAWSRGGINQPQHF.

The gene calls are TRBV29-1 and TRBJ1-2; D might be TRBD1 (6 bases). Trimming stripped 3 bases from V and 4 bases from J, with 9 bases between. Germline values: CDR1 SQVTM, CDR2 ANQGSEA. This CDR3 comprises 12 residues. In nucleotides, the CDR3 is TGCAGCGTTGAGGGGGCGGCCTATGGCTACACCTTC. It yields the protein CSVEGAAYGYTF.

The chain joins TRBV5-5 to TRBJ2-7, with 7 bases fitting TRBD2. This CDR3 has 11 residues. The trim removed 0 bases at V and 11 bases at J, leaving 2 bases unmatched. CDR1 is SGHKS, CDR2 YYEKEE, per germline (reference sequence). In nucleotides, the CDR3 is TGTGCCAGCAGCTTGGCAGGGACTAAGTACTTC. Translation: CASSLAGTKYF.

The genes are TRBV28 and TRBJ1-2; 10 bases agree with TRBD1. The V segment lost 7 bases and the J segment 4 bases; nucleotides outside the gene matches: 9. Per the germline V gene, CDR1 is MDHEN and CDR2 is SYDVKM. This CDR3 comprises 15 residues. For the CDR3, the DNA is TGTGCCAGCACCCTGACAGGGGGCGAAAGCTATGGCTACACCTTC. Its protein product is CASTLTGGESYGYTF.

This sequence joins TRBV5-1 and TRBJ2-3; 7 positions agree with TRBD2. Per the germline V gene, CDR1 is SGHRS and CDR2 is YFSETQ. The trim removed 4 bases at V and 5 bases at J, leaving 10 bases unmatched. The length of the CDR3 is 15 residues. The CDR3 bases are TGCGCCAGCAGCCTTGTTGAGGCGGGGGAAGATACGCAGTATTTT. Translating it yields CASSLVEAGEDTQYF.

The table lists this clone with a count of one. The chain uses TRBV6-6 and TRBJ1-6; D is undetermined. CDR3 length: 14 amino acids. The V and J ends lost 0 bases and 13 bases respectively, with 13 bases between them. Germline CDR1 is MNHNY and CDR2 is SVGAGI (reference sequence). CDR3 in DNA: TGTGCCAGCAGTTACTCGGGCAATTCCGCGCCCCTCCACTTT. Amino acid sequence: CASSYSGNSAPLHF.

The rearrangement links TRBV14 to TRBJ1-1; D may be TRBD1 (5 bases). V was clipped by 2 bases and J by 4 bases, with 14 bases between them. Germline V CDR1 and CDR2: SGHDN, FVKESK. The CDR3 is 15 residues long. CDR3 loop: CASSQNPGGSTEAFF. As DNA, the CDR3 is TGTGCCAGCAGCCAAAACCCCGGGGGGAGCACTGAAGCTTTCTTT.

The chain recombines TRBV6-5 with TRBJ2-7, with a possible D match to TRBD2 (5 bases). Trimming took off 2 bases at V and 1 base at J, with 9 bases between the two ends. CDR1 and CDR2 (germline): MNHEY, SVGAGI. The CDR3 has 14 residues. The CDR3: CASSYRRGSYEQYV. In DNA form, the CDR3 reads TGTGCCAGCAGTTACAGGAGAGGGTCCTACGAGCAGTACGTC.

The chain uses TRBV5-6 and TRBJ2-7, with 7 positions matching TRBD2. Trimming cost V 4 bases and J 7 bases; bases outside gene matches: 11. The CDR3 spans 14 residues. CDR1 and CDR2 from the germline V gene are SGHDT and YYEEEE. In nucleotides, the CDR3 is TGTGCCAGCAGCCTAATGGGGAGGGTTCGGGAGCAGTACGTC. Its translation is CASSLMGRVREQYV.